This entry is about one T cell receptor (beta chain). Its antigen is not identified. This record belongs to a study of T-cell memory formation after mild COVID-19. At the level of the study: TCR clustering was largely donor specific.

V gave up 5 bases and J gave up 0 bases; unmatched junction bases: 8. CDR1 and CDR2 from the germline V gene are SGHTA and FQGTGA. The CDR3 extends over 18 amino acids. Points from the study as a whole: Shrinking CD4+ clones were chiefly CM and EM; CD8+ ones were chiefly EMRA. Some clones that responded were present in memory (sampled pre-infection), which suggests cross-reactive memory joined.

A 5'RACE reaction primed in the constant segment made cDNA libraries of TCR alpha and TCR beta, and these carried sample barcodes and UMIs. TCRdb analysed the 5' RACE reads with MiXCR anew, one entry per CDR3 protein. The sample has 300,000 to 350,000 distinct CDR3 sequences; 14% are singletons. This receptor was taken from a man between 18 and 35 years old who had mild COVID-19 (a few samples of this study predate the infection). Cell type and time point are not known. J is TRBJ2-6 and V is TRBV7-3; 9 bases line up with TRBD1. Sequencing was performed on PBMCs or a T cell subset sorted from them (not recorded which). The CDR3 sequence is CASSPRGQGSSGANVLTF. CDR3 DNA: TGTGCCAGCAGCCCCCGAGGACAGGGGAGCTCTGGGGCCAACGTCCTGACTTTC.